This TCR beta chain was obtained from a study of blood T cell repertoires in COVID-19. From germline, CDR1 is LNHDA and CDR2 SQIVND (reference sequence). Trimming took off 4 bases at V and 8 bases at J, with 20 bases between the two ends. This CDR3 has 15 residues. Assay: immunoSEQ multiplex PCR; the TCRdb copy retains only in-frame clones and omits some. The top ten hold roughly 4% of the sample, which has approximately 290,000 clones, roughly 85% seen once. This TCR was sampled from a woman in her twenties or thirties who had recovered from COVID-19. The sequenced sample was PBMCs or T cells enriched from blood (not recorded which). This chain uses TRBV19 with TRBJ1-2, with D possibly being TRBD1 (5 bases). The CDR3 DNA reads TGTGCCAGTAGTAGGGGCGAAGGCTCGGTTAAGGGCTACACCTTC. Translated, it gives CASSRGEGSVKGYTF.